The present T cell receptor (beta chain) was sequenced within a study of blood T cells in healthy people across ages. This CDR3 spans 17 amino acids. V was shortened by 4 bases and J by 2 bases, with 23 bases between the two germline ends. In germline, CDR1 is DFQATT, CDR2 SNEGSKA (reference sequence). This clonotype has more than one count but fewer than ten. A sample-barcoded 5' primer and a J-beta primer mix were used in a second PCR of roughly 6 to 11 cycles. MiXCR, applied by TCRdb to the 5' RACE reads, yields one record per CDR3 protein. The sample records roughly 1,000,000 distinct CDR3 sequences, under 30% being singletons. Another study also made use of these data, one on T cells of mothers and their children.

The specimen was blood. The source is a girl aged 2 to 9 in good health. The J gene is TRBJ2-5, the V gene TRBV20-1, with a weak D call TRBD2 (7 bases). CDR3 sequence: CSAIQGTGGLMQETQYF. As DNA, the CDR3 is TGCAGTGCTATACAGGGCACGGGGGGTCTCATGCAAGAGACCCAGTACTTC.